The following is a T cell receptor (beta chain) sequence with its context. This clone was found a few times. No cognate antigen has been identified for it. Base qualities are not provided; no much larger clone lies one nucleotide away. All of the isolated RNA was reverse transcribed with the High Capacity cDNA Reverse Transcription Kit, so expressed TCRB transcripts were sequenced. Deep immunoSEQ sequencing was performed on naive, central memory and regulatory T cell samples, with an average of roughly 3.5 million total reads per sample. After sorted cells were lysed in RLT buffer, RNA was extracted with DNase-treated RNeasy Micro or Mini kits, with the choice depending on cell number. Each cell subset was processed separately to prevent cross-contamination, with patient and healthy donor samples processed together. Using the immunoSEQ multiplex PCR, TCRB sequences were amplified from cDNA into 87-bp fragments spanning the CDR3 region. The amplicons were sequenced using the Illumina HiSeq platform. As for the authors' bioinformatics: PCR bias was computationally corrected using synthetic template baselines, reads within Hamming distance 2 were collapsed, and singletons that could not be merged were discarded. Reads were aligned against IMGT to assign V, D and J genes, CDR3 length and insertions or deletions at six rearrangement sites. Within each subset, clonotype counts were normalized to sorted cell number, and only after that were true diversity and Gini coefficients computed with the tcR R package. Repertoire sharing was quantified using the overlap coefficient calculated on TCRB nucleotide sequences. Out-of-frame TCRB sequences from naive cells were analyzed as a proxy for the pre-selection repertoire. The table was pulled from immuneACCESS by TCRdb, which kept in-frame rearrangements only. Such tables lose some clones; where checked, under half of the loss comes from unresolved V genes, and the rest has no known cause. V and J calls and clone size follow that table, whereas D and trimming were derived from the DNA. The sample has 350,000 to 400,000 clones on record, approximately 16% of them singletons. The top ten hold roughly 0.017% of the sample.

Cut back by 5 bases and 5 bases, the V and J ends lie 13 bases apart. As encoded in the germline V gene, CDR1 is SGHTA while CDR2 is FQGNSA. Its CDR3 holds 13 amino acids, cysteine through phenylalanine. Only CDR3 DNA remains: 39 bases, in frame from the first base. The entry originates in a study of beta chain features in type 1 diabetes (dated by TCRdb to about 2018). In terms of the full investigation: No differences in mean age, gender distribution, total cell number or subset yield were found between patients and healthy donors. A total of under 120,000,000 sorted cells were examined across all samples, and RNA yield correlated strongly with the number of cells per subset. The study compared TCRB repertoires of sorted circulating CD4+ T cell subsets between recently diagnosed type 1 diabetes patients and matched healthy donors. Regulatory and stem cell-like memory subsets were isolated from only 8 patients and roughly 8 healthy donors, whereas naive and central memory subsets came from all 30 or so donors. Study-wide findings and limitations: Sequencing cDNA rather than genomic DNA could over-represent highly expressing activated cells, although activation and CD3 levels did not differ between groups. At VDJ recombination sites, patients with type 1 diabetes made fewer insertions and deleted more nucleotides, a pattern implying thymic rearrangement abnormalities. Because the HLA sub-analyses included only small numbers of individuals, any influence of HLA type on TCRB rearrangement was left unresolved. Type 1 diabetes patients showed a moderate but significant shortening of TCRB CDR3 length in all four CD4+ subsets. PCR might favor shorter templates, but patient and control samples were amplified and corrected together, so any skew would affect both groups equally. Naive, central memory and regulatory TCRB repertoires appeared to be more alike among patients than among healthy donors.

Each donor gave one peripheral blood draw, about 110 mL on average, collected into heparinised tubes. Naive, central memory, regulatory and stem cell-like memory CD4+ T cells were sorted on a BD FACSAria II using a panel including CD45RO, CCR7, CD25, CD127, CD95 and CD27. All sorted populations exceeded 95% purity. PBMCs were isolated right away by Lymphoprep density gradient centrifugation and were stained directly, without culture. Samples were stained and sorted in pairs, with one healthy donor and one patient per experiment, so that batch effects were minimized. The source material was naive CD4+ T cells from blood. Taken with the paper, the label for cell subset or site translates to: true naive CD4+ T cells. The chain employs TRBV7-2 and TRBJ2-7, with TRBD1 tentatively as D gene (6 bases match). This clonotype was sampled from a woman aged 18-29 years in good health. In nucleotides, the sequence is TGTGCCAGCAGCATTCAGGGGACCCACGAGCAGTACTTC. This yields the protein CASSIQGTHEQYF.